This entry lists 6 T cell receptor beta chains sequenced from one sample in a study of vaccination and CD4 T cells after COVID-19. Regarding treatment: approximately 11-day PBMC culture with coronavirus spike peptide pools or control peptides (ViraFEST assay). Their recognized antigens are unknown. Cultured CD4+ T-cell DNA underwent Oncomine TCR Beta short-read sequencing. MiXCR was run by TCRdb on the PCR reads, yielding one entry per CDR3 protein. The sample lists over 2,500 distinct CDR3 sequences, about 24% seen once, with around half in the top ten. Sequenced material: CD4+ T cells from blood, cultured in vitro, taken after SARS-CoV-2 vaccination. The receptors here all came from a human donor who had recovered from COVID-19.

This clonotype has more than one count but fewer than ten. V usage is TRBV19 and J usage is TRBJ1-5, with TRBD1 identical over 8 bases. Germline trimming cut 5 bases from V and 5 bases from J; bases unmatched to any gene: 8. The CDR3 is 15 amino acids. Germline loops: CDR1 LNHDA, CDR2 SQIVND (reference sequence). CDR3 sequence (DNA): TGTGCCAGTAGTGCCTCAGGGGGCAGAGATCAGCCCCAGCATTTT. Translating it yields CASSASGGRDQPQHF.

On this clonotype: This likely reflects a read error, since a far larger clone is one base away. This chain uses TRBV7-2 with TRBJ2-7, with TRBD1 identical over 7 bases. Germline CDR1 SGHTA, CDR2 FQGNSA. The trim removed 3 bases at V and 6 bases at J, leaving 8 bases unmatched. CDR3 length: 14 residues. The CDR3 nucleotides are TGTGCCAGCAGCTTTAGCTCTTGGACAGGCGAGCAGTACTTC. It encodes CASSFSSWTGEQYF. Complete variable domain (other parts from reference TRBV7-2 and TRBJ2-7): GAGVSQSPSNKVTEKGKDVELRCDPISGHTALYWYRQSLGQGLEFLIYFQGNSAPDKSGLPSDRFSAERTGGSVSTLTIQRTQQEDSAVYLCASSFSSWTGEQYFGPGTRLTVT.

This CDR3 reads CASSQYDPRSGSNQPQHF. The CDR3, as DNA: TGCGCCAGCAGCCAATACGACCCCAGATCGGGGAGCAATCAGCCCCAGCATTTT. V is TRBV4-1 and J is TRBJ1-5; no firm D call. Germline-derived CDR1 and CDR2 are MGHRA and YSYEKL. V shed 2 bases and J shed 1 base, with 18 bases lying between them. This CDR3 has 18 residues.

V gene TRBV10-3 combines with J gene TRBJ1-2; TRBD1 is a possible D gene (6 bases). V shed 4 bases and J shed 8 bases, with 14 bases lying between them. Germline assignment: CDR1 ENHRY and CDR2 SYGVKD. This CDR3 has 13 residues. CDR3 in DNA: TGTGCCATCAGTGCCGACGACAGGAACGGCTACACCTTC. Its translation: CAISADDRNGYTF.

This clonotype is medium-sized in the sample. The chain combines TRBV15 with TRBJ2-7; D possibly corresponds to TRBD1 (6 bases). This CDR3 is built from 16 residues. Trimming shortened V by 5 bases and J by 3 bases, and 20 bases separated the two germline ends. CDR1 and CDR2 from the germline V gene are LNHNV and YYDKDF (reference sequence). The CDR3 bases are TGTGCCACCAGCGCTGGACAGCACACCCGCGACTACGAGCAGTACTTC. Its protein is CATSAGQHTRDYEQYF.

J is TRBJ2-5 and V is TRBV19; possible D gene TRBD1, 5 bases. From germline, CDR1 is LNHDA and CDR2 SQIVND (reference sequence). This CDR3 contains 15 residues. V lost 6 bases, J lost 5 bases, and 19 bases lay in between. The CDR3: CASRPASRAGETQYF. DNA for the CDR3: TGTGCCAGTAGACCCGCGTCCAGGGCCGGGGAGACCCAGTACTTC.